This entry lists 21 T cell receptor beta chains sequenced from one sample in a study of cytotoxic CD8 clonotypes in ibrutinib-treated CLL. Here immunoSEQ multiplex PCR was the method, and the copy in TCRdb shows in-frame clones only, minus some. The sample yields 50,000 to 65,000 clones, 65% to 75% seen once. The sample here was PBMCs, taken after 12 months of ibrutinib treatment. The source is a human donor with chronic lymphocytic leukemia.

The chain uses TRBV18 and TRBJ1-4; 7 bases agree with TRBD1. Trimming cost V 3 bases and J 8 bases; bases outside gene matches: 6. The CDR3 loop spans 14 amino acids. Germline assignment: CDR1 KGHSH and CDR2 LQKENI. The CDR3 region has the DNA TGTGCCAGCTCACCGGAGGGGGCGAGGGAAAAACTGTTTTTT. Amino acid sequence: CASSPEGAREKLFF.

The gene calls are TRBV2 and TRBJ1-5; no reliable D call. Trimming took 4 bases from V and 5 from J, leaving 12 bases between them. The length of the CDR3 is 14 residues. The germline CDR1 and CDR2 sequences are SNHLY and FYNNEI. CDR3 bases: TGTGCCAGCAGTGCGTTACAGCGCGATCAGCCCCAGCATTTT. It translates to CASSALQRDQPQHF.

This clone was picked up a small number of times. The V call is TRBV27, the J call TRBJ2-7; D is undetermined. This CDR3 is built from 11 residues. Germline lookup yields CDR1 MNHEY and CDR2 SMNVEV (reference sequence). Trimming took 4 bases from V and 1 from J, leaving 2 bases between them. The CDR3 here is CASSCSYEQYF. CDR3 bases: TGTGCCAGCAGTTGTTCCTACGAGCAGTACTTC.

The chain couples TRBV9 to TRBJ1-2; D ambiguous. The germline V gene has CDR1 SGDLS and CDR2 YYNGEE. V lost 0 bases and J 3 bases, leaving 9 bases between the germline ends. The CDR3 is 14 amino acids. The CDR3 DNA is TGTGCCAGCAGCGTAGGTCCGACGGACTATGGCTACACCTTC. Protein product: CASSVGPTDYGYTF.

The chain is built from TRBV5-5 and TRBJ1-2; TRBD1 aligns across 12 bases. The length of the CDR3 is 14 residues. Per germline, CDR1 SGHKS and CDR2 YYEKEE (reference sequence). V trimming: 5 bases; J trimming: 6 bases; junction bases outside the gene matches: 5. The CDR3 loop is CASSWGTGGHGYTF. The CDR3 DNA follows: TGTGCCAGCAGTTGGGGGACAGGGGGCCATGGCTACACCTTC. The whole variable domain, filled in from reference TRBV5-5 and TRBJ1-2, reads DAGVTQSPTHLIKTRGQQVTLRCSPISGHKSVSWYQQVLGQGPQFIFQYYEKEERGRGNFPDRFSARQFPNYSSELNVNALLLGDSALYLCASSWGTGGHGYTFGSGTRLTVV.

This clone appeared a single time. The rearrangement links TRBV4-2 to TRBJ2-5; 10 positions agree with TRBD1. J lost 7 bases, V lost 0 bases, and 8 bases had no gene match. CDR3 length: 16 amino acids. CDR1 LGHNA and CDR2 YNFKEQ come from the germline V gene. The CDR3 is CASSQDGTGVSGTQYF. The CDR3 nucleotides are TGTGCCAGCAGCCAAGATGGGACAGGGGTTAGCGGGACCCAGTACTTC.

The CDR3 DNA reads TGTGCCAGTAGTATTGGAGACAGGGCGGGGGAGCAGTACTTC. This codes for CASSIGDRAGEQYF. V gene TRBV19 combines with J gene TRBJ2-7; the D gene is possibly TRBD1 (7 bases). The germline V gene encodes CDR1 LNHDA and CDR2 SQIVND (reference sequence). Trimming took 3 bases from V and 7 from J, leaving 16 bases between them. The CDR3 length is 14 residues. Full variable domain (outside the CDR3, taken from reference TRBV19 and TRBJ2-7): DGGITQSPKYLFRKEGQNVTLSCEQNLNHDAMYWYRQDPGQGLRLIYYSQIVNDFQKGDIAEGYSVSREKKESFPLTVTSAQKNPTAFYLCASSIGDRAGEQYFGPGTRLTVT.

The chain links TRBV2 to TRBJ2-7; D is uncertain. The CDR3 totals 13 residues. Trimming pared 7 bases from V and 2 bases from J, leaving 12 bases between. Germline CDR1 is SNHLY and CDR2 is FYNNEI. The CDR3 spells CASTKKGAYEQYF. CDR3 nucleotide sequence: TGTGCCAGCACCAAAAAAGGCGCCTACGAGCAGTACTTC.

J is TRBJ2-5 and V is TRBV2; D call uncertain. V lost 3 bases and J 3 bases, leaving 8 bases between the germline ends. Germline CDR1 is SNHLY and CDR2 is FYNNEI. The CDR3 length is 13 residues. The CDR3 DNA reads TGTGCCAGCAGTGAGGCTAGAAAAGAGACCCAGTACTTC. Translated, it gives CASSEARKETQYF.

This clone was found a few times. The chain uses TRBV6-4 and TRBJ2-1, with 11 positions matching TRBD2. Unmatched junction bases numbered 6, after V lost 5 bases and J lost 9 bases. CDR3 size: 14 residues. Germline CDR1 is MRHNA and CDR2 is SNTAGT. DNA of the CDR3: TGTGCCAGCAGTCTTAGCGGGAGGGTTGGTGAGCAGTTCTTC. Its translation is CASSLSGRVGEQFF.

A single count supports this clone. At one end the junction does not follow the germline gene, possibly because of a read error. V and J are TRBV6-1 and TRBJ1-5, with D perhaps matching TRBD1 (5 bases). The germline gives CDR1 MNHNS, CDR2 SASEGT. The CDR3 has 13 amino acids. The CDR3 loop reads CASNERGGQPQHF. DNA of the CDR3: TGTGCCAGCAATGAAAGGGGTGGCCAGCCCCAGCATTTT.

This clone was recorded only once. The CDR3 bases are TGTGCCAGCAGTCGGACTAGCGGGGGCCCAAGGTACCAAGAGACCCAGTACTTC. Protein sequence: CASSRTSGGPRYQETQYF. This chain uses TRBV28 with TRBJ2-5; 13 bases are shared with TRBD2. V shed 5 bases, J shed 0 bases, and the junction held 9 bases outside the gene matches. Germline CDR1 MDHEN, CDR2 SYDVKM. The CDR3 sequence is 18 residues long.

The rearrangement joins TRBV10-1 to TRBJ2-7; a weak D match, TRBD1 (6 bases). The CDR3 totals 13 residues. The V gene's germline CDR1 is WNHNN and CDR2 SYGVQD (reference sequence). The V and J ends lost 2 bases and 12 bases respectively, with 17 bases between them. CDR3 in DNA: TGCGCCAGCAGTGAGAACAGGGAAGGACGGAGGTACTTC. Translated, it gives CASSENREGRRYF.

The CDR3: CASSYLEHGAGYEQYF. The CDR3 DNA follows: TGTGCCAGCAGTTATTTGGAACACGGAGCTGGGTACGAGCAGTACTTC. The V gene is TRBV6-6, the J gene TRBJ2-7, with D uncertain. The CDR3 has 16 amino acids. Deletions cut 3 bases from V and 4 bases from J, with 19 bases between. CDR1 is MNHNY and CDR2 is SVGAGI in the germline V gene (reference sequence).

Only a few counts were recorded for this clone. This chain connects TRBV19 to TRBJ2-7; D is perhaps TRBD2 (5 bases). V dropped 10 bases and J dropped 0 bases, with 16 bases sitting between them. CDR1 is LNHDA and CDR2 is SQIVND in the germline V gene (reference sequence). The CDR3 runs to 14 residues. The CDR3 loop is CATRLRERSYEQYF. The CDR3 nucleotides are TGTGCCACCCGTTTGAGGGAACGCTCCTACGAGCAGTACTTC.

The J gene is TRBJ2-5, the V gene TRBV11-2, with TRBD1 as a possible D gene (6 bases). CDR3 size: 15 residues. The V gene's germline CDR1 is SGHAT and CDR2 FQNNGV. V lost 5 bases and J 1 base, leaving 14 bases between the germline ends. CDR3 in DNA: TGTGCCAGCAGCGTACACAGGGTCCCCCAAGAGACCCAGTACTTC. Its translation is CASSVHRVPQETQYF.

The chain has TRBV4-1 and TRBJ2-3; no clear D. Trimming removed 0 bases from V and 7 bases from J, with 8 bases in between. CDR1 is MGHRA, CDR2 YSYEKL, per germline. This CDR3 spans 13 amino acids. Written as DNA, the CDR3 is TGCGCCAGCAGCCAAGAAGTCACGTATACGCAGTATTTT. Protein: CASSQEVTYTQYF.

This clone has a handful of counts. This chain uses TRBV7-2 with TRBJ1-5, with TRBD1 as a possible D gene (5 bases). V was trimmed by 5 bases and J by 5 bases, leaving 10 bases between them. Germline V gene lookup returns CDR1 SGHTA and CDR2 FQGNSA. This CDR3 is built from 13 residues. This CDR3 reads CASSHSRDQPQHF. The CDR3 region has the DNA TGTGCCAGCAGCCACTCCAGGGATCAGCCCCAGCATTTT.

The rearrangement joins TRBV5-1 to TRBJ1-1; D is uncertain. V lost 4 bases to trimming and J lost 8 bases, with 9 bases between them. This CDR3 comprises 11 residues. Germline CDR1 SGHRS, CDR2 YFSETQ. The CDR3 region has the DNA TGCGCCAGCAGCAACCTCAGGGAAGCTTTCTTT. It yields the protein CASSNLREAFF.

This clone was detected a few times. The chain is built from TRBV18 and TRBJ1-3; D might be TRBD1 (5 bases). Trimming removed 4 bases from V and 7 bases from J, with 14 bases in between. The germline V gene has CDR1 KGHSH and CDR2 LQKENI. This CDR3 comprises 14 residues. The CDR3 spells CASSLMTEDNTIYF. CDR3 nucleotide sequence: TGTGCCAGCTCACTAATGACAGAAGACAACACCATATATTTT.

This clone was seen only a few times. This chain uses TRBV28 with TRBJ2-7; 8 bases match TRBD2. From germline, CDR1 is MDHEN and CDR2 SYDVKM. This CDR3 contains 15 residues. J was trimmed by 0 bases and V by 3 bases; bases with no gene match: 4. The CDR3, as DNA: TGTGCCAGCAGTTTGGGGCGGGAGGACTCCTACGAGCAGTACTTC. Its translation is CASSLGREDSYEQYF.